In this sample, the clone carrying this TCR beta chain turned up many times. Its specificity is not known. Mismatch with germline at one junction end may stem from a read error. This sample was taken from a study of neurological immune-mediated disorders. Study observations and caveats: The absence of any CDR3 amino acid sequence shared by expanded clones across subjects suggests that repertoires were private in all groups. Multiple sclerosis patients had less TCR clonal expansion than even healthy controls, unlike HTLV-1-associated myelopathy.

TCRdb re-called the 5' RACE reads through MiXCR, storing one row per CDR3 protein. This table has about 74,000 distinct CDR3 sequences, roughly 5% appearing once. The CDR3 length is 13 residues. This clonotype was sampled from a man between 18 and 29 years old with multiple sclerosis. Sequencing input: PBMCs. This sequence joins TRBV12-3 or TRBV12-4 and TRBJ1-5; 7 nucleotides agree with TRBD1. Here the CDR3 DNA reads TGTGCCAGCAGTTTAGGAGGGGGCCAGCCCCAGAATTTT. Translating it yields CASSLGGGQPQNF.